Below, 25 T cell receptor beta chains from the same sample are listed, as sequenced in a study of cytomegalovirus exposure and HLA in healthy donors. Vbeta (60) and Jbeta (13) primers were used in the PCR. Only in-frame clones appear in the TCRdb table, and some are missing; sequencing was by immunoSEQ multiplex PCR. The repertoire holds 30,000 to 40,000 clones, with around 81% as singletons. Sequenced material: PBMCs. All receptors come from a woman aged 40 to 55 in good health and CMV-seronegative.

The rearrangement links TRBV28 to TRBJ1-2, with 8 bases that match TRBD1. Germline V gene lookup returns CDR1 MDHEN and CDR2 SYDVKM. The CDR3 extends over 15 amino acids. J lost 6 bases, V lost 6 bases, and 12 bases had no gene match. The CDR3 loop reads CASRPTGVNFHGYTF. The DNA for the CDR3 is TGTGCCAGCAGGCCGACAGGGGTGAATTTTCATGGCTACACCTTC.

The chain has TRBV14 and TRBJ2-7; 7 bases align to TRBD2. V lost 4 bases, J lost 3 bases, and 3 bases stayed unmatched. The CDR3 sequence is 13 residues long. The V gene's germline CDR1 is SGHDN and CDR2 FVKESK. This CDR3 reads CASSLRDYYEQYF. The CDR3 DNA sequence: TGTGCCAGCAGCCTCCGGGACTACTACGAGCAGTACTTC. The variable domain in full, with the rest retrieved from reference TRBV14 and TRBJ2-7, is EAGVTQFPSHSVIEKGQTVTLRCDPISGHDNLYWYRRVMGKEIKFLLHFVKESKQDESGMPNNRFLAERTGGTYSTLKVQPAELEDSGVYFCASSLRDYYEQYFGPGTRLTVT.

The chain recombines TRBV7-9 with TRBJ2-7, with no clear D. With 6 bases removed from V and 0 bases from J, the gap between germline ends came to 9 bases. CDR1 is SEHNR, CDR2 FQNEAQ, per germline (reference sequence). The CDR3 spans 13 residues. CDR3 region: CASRDDNSYEQYF. CDR3 bases: TGTGCCAGCAGAGACGACAACTCCTACGAGCAGTACTTC.

The chain uses TRBV7-3 and TRBJ1-6, with unresolved D. CDR1 SGHTA and CDR2 FQGTGA come from the germline V gene. Trimming took off 1 base at V and 14 bases at J, with 12 bases between the two ends. The CDR3 has 13 residues. The CDR3 loop is CASSLRREEALHF. CDR3 coding DNA: TGTGCCAGCAGCTTAAGACGGGAAGAGGCCCTCCACTTT.

This clone showed up just a few times. The CDR3 DNA follows: TGCGCCAGCAGCTTGGCCCCCTTCACAGCCATGAACACTGAAGCTTTCTTT. Amino acid sequence: CASSLAPFTAMNTEAFF. The chain has TRBV5-1 and TRBJ1-1, with D hard to call. This CDR3 is built from 17 residues. Trimming took off 0 bases at V and 0 bases at J, with 15 bases between the two ends. Germline V gene lookup returns CDR1 SGHRS and CDR2 YFSETQ.

In its sample, this clone was seen once. The chain joins TRBV27 to TRBJ1-2, with D possibly TRBD1 on 5 matching bases. This CDR3 has 15 residues. Trimming removed 6 bases from V and 2 bases from J, with 16 bases in between. CDR1 is MNHEY and CDR2 is SMNVEV in the germline V gene (reference sequence). The CDR3 region has the DNA TGTGCCAGCAGGGAGGGGCAGGGTAGGAACTATGGCTACACCTTC. Protein sequence: CASREGQGRNYGYTF.

This clone was picked up a small number of times. V usage is TRBV7-2 and J usage is TRBJ2-7; no clear D. CDR1 is SGHTA and CDR2 is FQGNSA in the germline V gene. CDR3 length: 14 residues. Trimming pared 1 base from V and 3 bases from J, leaving 10 bases between. The CDR3 reads CASSLGPLSYEQYF. The DNA for the CDR3 is TGTGCCAGCAGCTTAGGTCCCCTGAGCTACGAGCAGTACTTC.

This clone was observed a handful of times. The chain employs TRBV6-1 and TRBJ2-6; maybe TRBD1 (5 bases). Germline V CDR1 and CDR2: MNHNS, SASEGT. Trimming removed 8 bases from V and 0 bases from J, with 5 bases in between. The CDR3 totals 13 residues. CDR3 loop: CASQGSGANVLTF. DNA of the CDR3: TGTGCCAGCCAGGGCTCTGGGGCCAACGTCCTGACTTTC.

The rearrangement links TRBV2 to TRBJ2-2; 8 bases line up with TRBD2. Germline values: CDR1 SNHLY, CDR2 FYNNEI. Germline trimming cut 2 bases from V and 5 bases from J; bases unmatched to any gene: 4. CDR3 length: 15 residues. This chain's CDR3 is CASSERGGFTGELFF. DNA of the CDR3: TGTGCCAGCAGTGAACGGGGGGGCTTTACCGGGGAGCTGTTTTTT.

The rearrangement links TRBV19 to TRBJ1-5; D call uncertain. The CDR3 length is 16 residues. Trimming stripped 3 bases from V and 7 bases from J, with 19 bases between. Germline CDR1 is LNHDA and CDR2 is SQIVND (reference sequence). In nucleotides, the CDR3 is TGTGCCAGTAGTATCCCTACCGGGAGGGTAATCCAGCCCCAGCATTTT. Translation: CASSIPTGRVIQPQHF. The full variable domain, rest sourced from reference TRBV19 and TRBJ1-5, is DGGITQSPKYLFRKEGQNVTLSCEQNLNHDAMYWYRQDPGQGLRLIYYSQIVNDFQKGDIAEGYSVSREKKESFPLTVTSAQKNPTAFYLCASSIPTGRVIQPQHFGDGTRLSIL.

This clone occurred a few times. The chain combines TRBV5-1 with TRBJ1-1; a weak D match, TRBD1 (5 bases). Germline CDR1 reads SGHRS; CDR2 reads YFSETQ. Trimming left V 3 bases short and J 4 bases short, with 10 bases between. The CDR3 length is 13 residues. CDR3 nucleotides: TGCGCCAGCAGCTCAGGGACTCCCACTGAAGCTTTCTTT. Translating gives CASSSGTPTEAFF.

V is TRBV5-6 and J is TRBJ1-2; D is uncertain. This CDR3 has 16 amino acids. V was clipped by 0 bases and J by 5 bases, with 17 bases between them. Germline V CDR1 and CDR2: SGHDT, YYEEEE. The CDR3 DNA is TGTGCCAGCAGCTTGGTTCTCCGACGCGGAAGGTATGGCTACACCTTC. Its protein is CASSLVLRRGRYGYTF.

This rearrangement joins TRBV7-3 to TRBJ2-5; the match to TRBD2 covers 13 bases. Germline loops: CDR1 SGHTA, CDR2 FQGTGA. The CDR3 has 15 residues. V shed 5 bases and J 5 bases; nucleotides not matched to a gene: 5. CDR3: CASSRLAGGRETQYF. CDR3 in DNA: TGTGCCAGCAGCAGACTAGCGGGGGGCCGGGAGACCCAGTACTTC.

V is TRBV5-4 and J is TRBJ1-2; 7 bases agree with TRBD1. Germline-derived CDR1 and CDR2 are SGHNT and YYREEE (reference sequence). The CDR3 spans 13 residues. Trimming cost V 4 bases and J 4 bases; bases outside gene matches: 4. For the CDR3, the DNA is TGTGCCAGCAGCCAGACAGGGCGCTATGGCTACACCTTC. Residues: CASSQTGRYGYTF.

CDR3 region: CASRAGTAPNEKLFF. In nucleotides, the CDR3 is TGTGCCAGCAGAGCCGGGACAGCCCCTAATGAAAAACTGTTTTTT. The chain uses TRBV5-6 and TRBJ1-4; TRBD1 aligns across 7 bases. J lost 3 bases, V lost 5 bases, and 7 bases had no gene match. The V gene's germline CDR1 is SGHDT and CDR2 YYEEEE. The length of the CDR3 is 15 residues.

The rearrangement joins TRBV9 to TRBJ1-2, with a tentative D call TRBD1 (6 bases). CDR1 and CDR2 (germline): SGDLS, YYNGEE. Between the trimmed V and J ends, which lost 1 base and 4 bases, there was a span of 17 bases. The CDR3 has 16 amino acids. CDR3 sequence reads: CASSVTPDQGTYGYTF. CDR3 nucleotides: TGTGCCAGCAGCGTAACCCCAGACCAGGGGACCTATGGCTACACCTTC.

This clone was picked up one time. V gene TRBV7-9 combines with J gene TRBJ1-6; 10 bases line up with TRBD1. J was trimmed by 11 bases and V by 5 bases; bases with no gene match: 6. This CDR3 is 14 amino acids long. The V gene's germline CDR1 is SEHNR and CDR2 FQNEAQ (reference sequence). Here the CDR3 reads CASSNRDRGTPLHF. CDR3 bases: TGTGCCAGCAGCAACCGGGACAGGGGTACACCCCTCCACTTT.

The chain couples TRBV2 to TRBJ2-1; 9 nucleotides agree with TRBD1. The junction had 6 bases not matched to a gene; V was cut back by 1 base and J by 2 bases. Germline loops: CDR1 SNHLY, CDR2 FYNNEI. The CDR3 is made up of 17 amino acids. CDR3 sequence: CASSEGRTGVTYNEQFF. The CDR3 bases are TGTGCCAGCAGTGAAGGAAGGACAGGGGTCACCTACAATGAGCAGTTCTTC.

The rearrangement uses TRBV6-1 and TRBJ2-3; the match to TRBD1 covers 11 bases. This CDR3 is 14 amino acids long. Germline assignment: CDR1 MNHNS and CDR2 SASEGT. After removal of 6 bases from V and 5 bases from J, the junction contained 4 bases not matched to a gene. The CDR3 bases are TGTGCCAGCAGGGACAGGGGGCTGGTAGATACGCAGTATTTT. Translating gives CASRDRGLVDTQYF.

The rearrangement links TRBV27 to TRBJ2-6; 8 bases are a match to TRBD1. This CDR3 is 18 amino acids long. Germline CDR1 MNHEY, CDR2 SMNVEV (reference sequence). V shed 8 bases, J shed 0 bases, and the junction held 12 bases outside the gene matches. CDR3 nucleotide sequence: TGTGCCAGCCGCACCCTAGGGACAGGCGTCTCTGGGGCCAACGTCCTGACTTTC. Amino acids: CASRTLGTGVSGANVLTF.

The chain is built from TRBV19 and TRBJ1-1; perhaps TRBD1 as D (5 bases). The V end was cut by 6 bases, the J end by 1 base, with 9 bases between. CDR1 and CDR2 from the germline V gene are LNHDA and SQIVND (reference sequence). The CDR3 is 13 residues long. CDR3 nucleotides: TGTGCCAGTAGCCTAACAGGGAACACTGAAGCTTTCTTT. It translates to CASSLTGNTEAFF.

This clone was counted once. The gene calls are TRBV28 and TRBJ1-4; the match to TRBD1 covers 9 bases. Trimming cost V 5 bases and J 3 bases; bases outside gene matches: 13. CDR3 length equals 18 residues. Per the germline V gene, CDR1 is MDHEN and CDR2 is SYDVKM. The CDR3: CASSAAQGASLANEKLFF. The CDR3 DNA is TGTGCCAGCAGTGCGGCACAGGGGGCCTCCTTAGCTAATGAAAAACTGTTTTTT. The full variable domain, in which reference TRBV28 and TRBJ1-4 provide the parts outside the CDR3, is DVKVTQSSRYLVKRTGEKVFLECVQDMDHENMFWYRQDPGLGLRLIYFSYDVKMKEKGDIPEGYSVSREKKERFSLILESASTNQTSMYLCASSAAQGASLANEKLFFGSGTQLSVL.

This clone was observed a handful of times. The chain is built from TRBV5-4 and TRBJ2-6, with D possibly TRBD1 on 6 matching bases. V was clipped by 4 bases and J by 4 bases, with 15 bases between them. Germline CDR1 reads SGHNT; CDR2 reads YYREEE (reference sequence). The CDR3 sequence is 16 residues long. The CDR3 loop reads CASSTGDRTGANVLTF. Here the CDR3 DNA reads TGTGCCAGCAGCACCGGAGACAGGACCGGGGCCAACGTCCTGACTTTC. The full variable domain, in which reference TRBV5-4 and TRBJ2-6 provide the parts outside the CDR3, is ETGVTQSPTHLIKTRGQQVTLRCSSQSGHNTVSWYQQALGQGPQFIFQYYREEENGRGNFPPRFSGLQFPNYSSELNVNALELDDSALYLCASSTGDRTGANVLTFGAGSRLTVL.

This CDR3 reads CASSLRSTGGELFF. The DNA of the CDR3 is TGTGCCAGCAGCTTACGTAGCACGGGCGGGGAGCTGTTTTTT. The V call is TRBV7-2, the J call TRBJ2-2; no firm D call. The CDR3 loop spans 14 amino acids. Germline-derived CDR1 and CDR2 are SGHTA and FQGNSA. The V and J ends lost 2 bases and 7 bases respectively, with 11 bases between them.

This rearrangement joins TRBV5-4 to TRBJ1-2; 9 bases agree with TRBD1. This CDR3 has 15 residues. Germline-derived CDR1 and CDR2 are SGHNT and YYREEE (reference sequence). Trimming at V came to 3 bases and at J to 5 bases, leaving 8 bases not matched to a gene. DNA of the CDR3: TGTGCCAGCAGCTCCGGGACAGGGACCTTTTATGGCTACACCTTC. Its protein is CASSSGTGTFYGYTF. The full variable domain, with the rest looked up from reference TRBV5-4 and TRBJ1-2, is ETGVTQSPTHLIKTRGQQVTLRCSSQSGHNTVSWYQQALGQGPQFIFQYYREEENGRGNFPPRFSGLQFPNYSSELNVNALELDDSALYLCASSSGTGTFYGYTFGSGTRLTVV.